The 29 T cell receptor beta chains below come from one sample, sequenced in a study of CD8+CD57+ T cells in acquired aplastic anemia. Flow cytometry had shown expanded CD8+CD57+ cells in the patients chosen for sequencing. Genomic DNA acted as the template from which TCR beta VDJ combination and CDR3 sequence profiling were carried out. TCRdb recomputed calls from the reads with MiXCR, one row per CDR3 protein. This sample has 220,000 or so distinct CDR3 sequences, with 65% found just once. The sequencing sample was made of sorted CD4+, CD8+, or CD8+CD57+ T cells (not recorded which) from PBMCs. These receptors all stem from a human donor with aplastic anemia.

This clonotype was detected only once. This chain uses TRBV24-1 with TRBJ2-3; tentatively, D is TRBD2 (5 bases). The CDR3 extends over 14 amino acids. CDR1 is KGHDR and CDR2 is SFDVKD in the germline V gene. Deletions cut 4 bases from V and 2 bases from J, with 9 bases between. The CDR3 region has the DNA TGTGCCACCAGTGAAACCGACTACACAGATACGCAGTATTTT. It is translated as CATSETDYTDTQYF.

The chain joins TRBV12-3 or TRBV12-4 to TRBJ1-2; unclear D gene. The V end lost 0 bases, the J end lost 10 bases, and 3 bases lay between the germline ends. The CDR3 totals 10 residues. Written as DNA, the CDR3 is TGTGCCAGCAGTTTAGCTCACTACACCTTC. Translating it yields CASSLAHYTF.

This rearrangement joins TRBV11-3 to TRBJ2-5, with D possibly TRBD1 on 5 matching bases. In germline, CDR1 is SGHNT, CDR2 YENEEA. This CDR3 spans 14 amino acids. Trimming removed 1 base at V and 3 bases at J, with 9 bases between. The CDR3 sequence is CASSLVGPEETQYF. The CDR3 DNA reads TGTGCCAGCAGCTTAGTGGGGCCGGAAGAGACCCAGTACTTC.

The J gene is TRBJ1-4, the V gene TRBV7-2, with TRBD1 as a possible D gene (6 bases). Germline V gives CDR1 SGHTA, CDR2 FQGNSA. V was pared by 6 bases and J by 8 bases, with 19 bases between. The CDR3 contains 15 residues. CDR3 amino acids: CASRLDSTLSEKLFF. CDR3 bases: TGTGCCAGCAGGTTGGACAGTACCCTAAGCGAAAAACTGTTTTTT.

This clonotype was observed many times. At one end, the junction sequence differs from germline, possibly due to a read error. The CDR3: CASSLGEKLFF. The CDR3 nucleotides read TGTGCCAGCAGCTTAGGTGAAAAACTGTTTTTT. The chain carries TRBV12-3 or TRBV12-4 and TRBJ1-4, with D unresolved. This CDR3 is built from 11 residues.

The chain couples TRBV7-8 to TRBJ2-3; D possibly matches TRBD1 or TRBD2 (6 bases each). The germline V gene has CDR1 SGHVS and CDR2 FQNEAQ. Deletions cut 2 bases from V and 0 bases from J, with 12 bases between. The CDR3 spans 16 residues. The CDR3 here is CASSLYGGSSTDTQYF. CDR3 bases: TGTGCCAGCAGCTTATACGGGGGCTCTAGCACAGATACGCAGTATTTT. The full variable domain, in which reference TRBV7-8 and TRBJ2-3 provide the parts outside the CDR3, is GAGVSQSPRYKVAKRGQDVALRCDPISGHVSLFWYQQALGQGPEFLTYFQNEAQLDKSGLPSDRFFAERPEGSVSTLKIQRTQQEDSAVYLCASSLYGGSSTDTQYFGPGTRLTVL.

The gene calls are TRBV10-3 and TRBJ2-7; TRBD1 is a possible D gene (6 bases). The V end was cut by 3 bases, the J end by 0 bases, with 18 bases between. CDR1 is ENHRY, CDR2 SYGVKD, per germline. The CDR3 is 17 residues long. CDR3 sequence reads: CAISDKPRGDPSYEQYF. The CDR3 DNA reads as TGTGCCATCAGTGATAAGCCCAGGGGTGACCCCTCCTACGAGCAGTACTTC.

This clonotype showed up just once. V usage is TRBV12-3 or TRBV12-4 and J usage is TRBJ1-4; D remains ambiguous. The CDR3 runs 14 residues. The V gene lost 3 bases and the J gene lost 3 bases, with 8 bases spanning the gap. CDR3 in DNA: TGTGCCAGCAGTTTGCAAGGGCCTAATGAAAAACTGTTTTTT. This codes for CASSLQGPNEKLFF.

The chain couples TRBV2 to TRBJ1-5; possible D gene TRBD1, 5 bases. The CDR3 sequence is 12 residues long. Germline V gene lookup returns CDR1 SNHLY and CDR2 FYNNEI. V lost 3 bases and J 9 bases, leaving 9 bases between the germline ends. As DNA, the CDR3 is TGTGCCAGCAGTGAGCAGGGTTGGCCCCAGCATTTT. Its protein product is CASSEQGWPQHF.

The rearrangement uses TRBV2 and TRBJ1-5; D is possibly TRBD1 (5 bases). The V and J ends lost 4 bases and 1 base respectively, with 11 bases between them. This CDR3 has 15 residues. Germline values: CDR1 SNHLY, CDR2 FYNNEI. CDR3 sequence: CASSGQLMSNQPQHF. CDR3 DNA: TGTGCCAGCAGTGGACAGCTTATGAGCAATCAGCCCCAGCATTTT. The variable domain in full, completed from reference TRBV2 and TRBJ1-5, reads EPEVTQTPSHQVTQMGQEVILRCVPISNHLYFYWYRQILGQKVEFLVSFYNNEISEKSEIFDDQFSVERPDGSNFTLKIRSTKLEDSAMYFCASSGQLMSNQPQHFGDGTRLSIL.

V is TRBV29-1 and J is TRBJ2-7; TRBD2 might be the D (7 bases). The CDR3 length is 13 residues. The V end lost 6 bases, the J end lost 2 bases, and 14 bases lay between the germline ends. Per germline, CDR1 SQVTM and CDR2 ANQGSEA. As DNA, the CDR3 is TGCAGCGTAAGGAGGGGGAGGGCCTACGAGCAGTACTTC. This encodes CSVRRGRAYEQYF.

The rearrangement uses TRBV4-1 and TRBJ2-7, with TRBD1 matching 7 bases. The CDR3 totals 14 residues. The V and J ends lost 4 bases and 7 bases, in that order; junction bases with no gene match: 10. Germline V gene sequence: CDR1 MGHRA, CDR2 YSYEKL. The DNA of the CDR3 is TGCGCCAGCAGCCTCGACCGATCAGGGGGTGAGCAGTACTTC. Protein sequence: CASSLDRSGGEQYF.

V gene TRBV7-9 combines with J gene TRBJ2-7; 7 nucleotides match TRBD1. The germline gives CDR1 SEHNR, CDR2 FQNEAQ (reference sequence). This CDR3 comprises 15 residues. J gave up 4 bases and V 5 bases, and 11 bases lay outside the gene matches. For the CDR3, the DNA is TGTGCCAGCAGCACTCGGACAGGTAGTGTTTACGAGCAGTACTTC. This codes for CASSTRTGSVYEQYF. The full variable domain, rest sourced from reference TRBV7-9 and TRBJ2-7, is DTGVSQNPRHKITKRGQNVTFRCDPISEHNRLYWYRQTLGQGPEFLTYFQNEAQLEKSRLLSDRFSAERPKGSFSTLEIQRTEQGDSAMYLCASSTRTGSVYEQYFGPGTRLTVT.

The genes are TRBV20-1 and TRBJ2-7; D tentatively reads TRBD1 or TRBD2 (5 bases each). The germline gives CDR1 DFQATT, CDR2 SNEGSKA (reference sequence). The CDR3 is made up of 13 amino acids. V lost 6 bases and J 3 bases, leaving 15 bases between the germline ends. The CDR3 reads CSAARDPVYEQYF. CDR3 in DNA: TGCAGTGCGGCCCGGGACCCTGTCTACGAGCAGTACTTC.

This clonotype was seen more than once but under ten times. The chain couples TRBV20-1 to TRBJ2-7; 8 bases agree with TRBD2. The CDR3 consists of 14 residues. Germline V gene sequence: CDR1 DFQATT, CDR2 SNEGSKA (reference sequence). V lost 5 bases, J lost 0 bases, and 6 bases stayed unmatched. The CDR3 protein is CSAVLAVSSYEQYF. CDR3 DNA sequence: TGCAGTGCTGTACTAGCGGTAAGCTCCTACGAGCAGTACTTC.

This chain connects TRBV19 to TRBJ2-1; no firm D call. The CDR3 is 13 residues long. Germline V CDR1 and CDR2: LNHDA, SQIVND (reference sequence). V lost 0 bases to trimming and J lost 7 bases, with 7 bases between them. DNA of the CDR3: TGTGCCAGTAGTATAGATCGAGCAAATGAGCAGTTCTTC. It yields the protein CASSIDRANEQFF.

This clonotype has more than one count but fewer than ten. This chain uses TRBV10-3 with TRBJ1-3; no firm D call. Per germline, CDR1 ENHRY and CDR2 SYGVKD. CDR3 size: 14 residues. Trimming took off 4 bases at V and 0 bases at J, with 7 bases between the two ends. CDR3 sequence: CAISGPASGNTIYF. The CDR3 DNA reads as TGTGCCATCAGTGGGCCAGCCTCTGGAAACACCATATATTTT.

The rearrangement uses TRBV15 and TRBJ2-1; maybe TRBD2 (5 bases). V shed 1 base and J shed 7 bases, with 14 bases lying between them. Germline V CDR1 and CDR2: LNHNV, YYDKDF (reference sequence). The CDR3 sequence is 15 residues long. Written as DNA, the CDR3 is TGTGCCACCAGCAGAGCGGGTAGCGACGGGAATGAGCAGTTCTTC. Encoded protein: CATSRAGSDGNEQFF.

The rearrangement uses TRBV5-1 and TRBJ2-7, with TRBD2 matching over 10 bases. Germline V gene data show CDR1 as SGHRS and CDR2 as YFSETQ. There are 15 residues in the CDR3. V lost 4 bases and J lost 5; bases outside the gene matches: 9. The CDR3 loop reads CASSAPLAGIHEQYF. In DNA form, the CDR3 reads TGCGCCAGCAGCGCTCCACTAGCGGGAATCCACGAGCAGTACTTC.

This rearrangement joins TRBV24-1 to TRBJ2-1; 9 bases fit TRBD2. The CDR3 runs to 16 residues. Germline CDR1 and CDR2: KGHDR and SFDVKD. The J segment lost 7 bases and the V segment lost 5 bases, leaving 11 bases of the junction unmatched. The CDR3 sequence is CATSARSGSGSNEQFF. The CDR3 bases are TGTGCCACCAGTGCGCGATCGGGTAGCGGGAGTAATGAGCAGTTCTTC.

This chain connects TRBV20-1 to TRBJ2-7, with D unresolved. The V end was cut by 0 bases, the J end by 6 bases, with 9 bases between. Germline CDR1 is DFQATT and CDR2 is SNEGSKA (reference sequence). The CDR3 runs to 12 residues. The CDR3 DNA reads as TGCAGTGCTAGAGATATAGGGATCGAGCAGTACTTC. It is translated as CSARDIGIEQYF.

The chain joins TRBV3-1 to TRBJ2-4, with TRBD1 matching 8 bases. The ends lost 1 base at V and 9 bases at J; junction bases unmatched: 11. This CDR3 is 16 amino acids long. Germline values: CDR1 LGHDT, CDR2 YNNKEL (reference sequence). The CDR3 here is CASSQGAGGAESIQYF. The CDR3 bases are TGTGCCAGCAGCCAAGGCGCAGGGGGCGCGGAAAGCATTCAGTACTTC.

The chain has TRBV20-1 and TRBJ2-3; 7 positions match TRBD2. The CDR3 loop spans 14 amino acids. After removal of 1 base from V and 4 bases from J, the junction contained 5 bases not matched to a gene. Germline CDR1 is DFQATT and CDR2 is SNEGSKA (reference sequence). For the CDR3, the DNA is TGCAGTGCTAGAGTGGCGGGAGTAGCAGATACGCAGTATTTT. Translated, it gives CSARVAGVADTQYF.

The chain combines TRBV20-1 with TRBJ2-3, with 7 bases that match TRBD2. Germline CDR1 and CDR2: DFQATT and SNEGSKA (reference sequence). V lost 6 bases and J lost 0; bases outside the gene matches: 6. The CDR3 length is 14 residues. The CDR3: CSAWGGGSTDTQYF. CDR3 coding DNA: TGCAGTGCATGGGGGGGAGGCAGCACAGATACGCAGTATTTT.

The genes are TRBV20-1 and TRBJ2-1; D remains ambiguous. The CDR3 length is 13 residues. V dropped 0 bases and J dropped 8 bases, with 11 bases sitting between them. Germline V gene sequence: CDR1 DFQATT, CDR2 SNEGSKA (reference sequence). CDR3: CSARDPNADEQFF. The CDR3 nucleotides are TGCAGTGCTAGAGATCCGAATGCCGATGAGCAGTTCTTC.

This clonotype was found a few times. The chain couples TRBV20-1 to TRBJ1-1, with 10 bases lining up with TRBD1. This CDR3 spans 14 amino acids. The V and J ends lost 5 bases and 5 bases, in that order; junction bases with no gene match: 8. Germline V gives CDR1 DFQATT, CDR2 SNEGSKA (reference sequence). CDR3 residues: CSALTGGARTEAFF. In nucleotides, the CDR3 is TGCAGTGCTTTGACAGGGGGCGCCAGGACTGAAGCTTTCTTT.

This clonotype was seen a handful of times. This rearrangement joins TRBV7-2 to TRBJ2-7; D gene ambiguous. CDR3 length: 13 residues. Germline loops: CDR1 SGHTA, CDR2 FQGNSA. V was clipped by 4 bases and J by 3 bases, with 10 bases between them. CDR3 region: CASSSTNLYEQYF. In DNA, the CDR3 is TGTGCCAGCAGCTCAACGAACCTCTACGAGCAGTACTTC.

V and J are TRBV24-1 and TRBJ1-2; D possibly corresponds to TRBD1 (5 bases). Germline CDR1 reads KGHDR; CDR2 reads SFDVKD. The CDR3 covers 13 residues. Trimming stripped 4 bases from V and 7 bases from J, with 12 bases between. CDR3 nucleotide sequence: TGTGCCACCAGTGACACGACAGAGCTTGGCTACACCTTC. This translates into CATSDTTELGYTF.

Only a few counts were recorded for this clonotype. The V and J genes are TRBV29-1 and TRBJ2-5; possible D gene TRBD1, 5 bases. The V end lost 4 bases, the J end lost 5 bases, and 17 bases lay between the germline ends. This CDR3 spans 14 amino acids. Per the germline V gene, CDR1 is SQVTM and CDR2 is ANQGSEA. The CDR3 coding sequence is TGCAGCGTTGCATCCTGGGGCTTATCGGAGACCCAGTACTTC. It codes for CSVASWGLSETQYF. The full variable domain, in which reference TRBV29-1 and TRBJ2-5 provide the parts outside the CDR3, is SAVISQKPSRDICQRGTSLTIQCQVDSQVTMMFWYRQQPGQSLTLIATANQGSEATYESGFVIDKFPISRPNLTFSTLTVSNMSPEDSSIYLCSVASWGLSETQYFGPGTRLLVL.